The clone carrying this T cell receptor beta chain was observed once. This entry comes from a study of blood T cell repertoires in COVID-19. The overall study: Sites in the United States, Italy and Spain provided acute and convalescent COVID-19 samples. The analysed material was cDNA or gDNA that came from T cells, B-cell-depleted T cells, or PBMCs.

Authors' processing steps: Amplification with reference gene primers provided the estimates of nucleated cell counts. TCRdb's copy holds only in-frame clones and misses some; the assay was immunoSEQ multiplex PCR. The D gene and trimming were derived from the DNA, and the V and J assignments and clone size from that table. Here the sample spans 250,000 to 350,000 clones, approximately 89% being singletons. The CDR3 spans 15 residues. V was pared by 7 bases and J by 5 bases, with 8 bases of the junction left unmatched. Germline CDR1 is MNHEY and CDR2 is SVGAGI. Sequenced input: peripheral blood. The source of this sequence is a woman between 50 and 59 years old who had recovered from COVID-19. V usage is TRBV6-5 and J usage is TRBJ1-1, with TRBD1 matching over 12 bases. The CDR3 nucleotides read TGTGCCAGCACCGAACCGGGACAGGGGGCAACTGAAGCTTTCTTT. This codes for CASTEPGQGATEAFF.